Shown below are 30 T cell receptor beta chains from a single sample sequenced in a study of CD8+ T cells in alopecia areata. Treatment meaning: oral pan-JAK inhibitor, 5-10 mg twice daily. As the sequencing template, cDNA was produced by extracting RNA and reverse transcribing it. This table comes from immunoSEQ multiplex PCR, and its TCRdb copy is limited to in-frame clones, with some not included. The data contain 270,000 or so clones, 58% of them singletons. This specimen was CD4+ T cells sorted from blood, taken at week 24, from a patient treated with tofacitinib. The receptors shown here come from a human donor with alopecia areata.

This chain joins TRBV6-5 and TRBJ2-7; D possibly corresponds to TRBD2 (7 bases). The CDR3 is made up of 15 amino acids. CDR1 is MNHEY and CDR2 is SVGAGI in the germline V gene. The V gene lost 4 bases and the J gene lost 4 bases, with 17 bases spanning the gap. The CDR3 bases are TGTGCCAGCAGTTTCGAGGGGGGGGCTGGGTACGAGCAGTACTTC. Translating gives CASSFEGGAGYEQYF.

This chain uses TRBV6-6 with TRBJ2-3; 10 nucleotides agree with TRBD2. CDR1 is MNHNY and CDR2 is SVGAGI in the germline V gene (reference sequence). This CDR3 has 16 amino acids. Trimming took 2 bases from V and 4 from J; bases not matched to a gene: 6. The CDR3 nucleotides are TGTGCCAGCAGTTACGCGCTAGCGGGGGCCGCAGATACGCAGTATTTT. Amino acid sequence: CASSYALAGAADTQYF.

CDR3 sequence reads: CAWSVAANQPQHF. In nucleotides, the CDR3 is TGTGCCTGGAGTGTAGCCGCTAATCAGCCCCAGCATTTT. The chain recombines TRBV30 with TRBJ1-5; no reliable D call. V lost 0 bases to trimming and J lost 4 bases, with 7 bases between them. This CDR3 has 13 residues. Germline CDR1 reads GTSNPN; CDR2 reads SVGIG (reference sequence).

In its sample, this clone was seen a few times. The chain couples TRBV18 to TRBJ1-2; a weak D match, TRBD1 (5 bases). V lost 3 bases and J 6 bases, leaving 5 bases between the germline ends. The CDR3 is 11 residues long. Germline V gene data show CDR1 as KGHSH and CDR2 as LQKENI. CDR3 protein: CASSPGDGYTF. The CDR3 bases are TGTGCCAGCTCACCGGGGGATGGCTACACCTTC.

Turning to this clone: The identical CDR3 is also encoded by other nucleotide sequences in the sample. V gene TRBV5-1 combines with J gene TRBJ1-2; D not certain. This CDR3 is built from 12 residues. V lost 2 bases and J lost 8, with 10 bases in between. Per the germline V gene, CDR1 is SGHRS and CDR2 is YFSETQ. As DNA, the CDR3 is TGCGCCAGCAGCTTAGGCACCGTGGGCTACACCTTC. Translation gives CASSLGTVGYTF. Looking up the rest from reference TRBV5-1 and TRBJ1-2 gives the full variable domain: KAGVTQTPRYLIKTRGQQVTLSCSPISGHRSVSWYQQTPGQGLQFLFEYFSETQRNKGNFPGRFSGRQFSNSRSEMNVSTLELGDSALYLCASSLGTVGYTFGSGTRLTVV.

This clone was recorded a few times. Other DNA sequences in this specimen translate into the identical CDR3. The CDR3 sequence: CASSQEGGGQETQYF. The DNA for the CDR3 is TGCGCCAGCAGCCAAGAGGGCGGCGGCCAAGAGACCCAGTACTTC. This rearrangement joins TRBV4-1 to TRBJ2-5; no clear D gene. The CDR3 has 15 amino acids. V lost 0 bases and J lost 1, with 9 bases in between. CDR1 MGHRA and CDR2 YSYEKL come from the germline V gene.

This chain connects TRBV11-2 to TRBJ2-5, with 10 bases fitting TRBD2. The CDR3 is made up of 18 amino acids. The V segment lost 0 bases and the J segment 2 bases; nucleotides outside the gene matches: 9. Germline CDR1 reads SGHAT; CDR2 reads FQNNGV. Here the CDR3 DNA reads TGTGCCAGCAGCTTAGACGATGGACTAGCGGAAGTTCAAGAGACCCAGTACTTC. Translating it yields CASSLDDGLAEVQETQYF.

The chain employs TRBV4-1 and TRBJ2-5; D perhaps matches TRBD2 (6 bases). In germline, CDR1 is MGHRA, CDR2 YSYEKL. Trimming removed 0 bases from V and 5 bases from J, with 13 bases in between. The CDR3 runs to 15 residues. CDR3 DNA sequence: TGCGCCAGCAGCCAAGATGAGGCGGGGAGGGAGACCCAGTACTTC. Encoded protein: CASSQDEAGRETQYF.

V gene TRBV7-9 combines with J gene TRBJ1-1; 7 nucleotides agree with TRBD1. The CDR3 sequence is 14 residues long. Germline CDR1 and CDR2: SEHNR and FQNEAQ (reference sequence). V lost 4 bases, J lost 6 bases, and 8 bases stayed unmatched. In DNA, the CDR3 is TGTGCCAGCAGCTCCATCCGGGACAGACCTGAAGCTTTCTTT. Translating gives CASSSIRDRPEAFF.

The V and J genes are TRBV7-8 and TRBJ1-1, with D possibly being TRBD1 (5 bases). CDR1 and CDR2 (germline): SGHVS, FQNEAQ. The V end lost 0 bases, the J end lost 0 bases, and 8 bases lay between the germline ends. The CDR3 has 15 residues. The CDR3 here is CASSLASRVNTEAFF. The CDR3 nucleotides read TGTGCCAGCAGCTTAGCGAGCAGGGTGAACACTGAAGCTTTCTTT. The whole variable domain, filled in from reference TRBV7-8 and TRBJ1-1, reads GAGVSQSPRYKVAKRGQDVALRCDPISGHVSLFWYQQALGQGPEFLTYFQNEAQLDKSGLPSDRFFAERPEGSVSTLKIQRTQQEDSAVYLCASSLASRVNTEAFFGQGTRLTVV.

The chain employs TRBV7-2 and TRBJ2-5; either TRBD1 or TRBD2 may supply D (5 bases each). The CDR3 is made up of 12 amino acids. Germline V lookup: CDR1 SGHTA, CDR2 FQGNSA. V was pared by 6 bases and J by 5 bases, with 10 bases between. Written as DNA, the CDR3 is TGTGCCAGCAGTGGGGGACGCGAGACCCAGTACTTC. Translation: CASSGGRETQYF.

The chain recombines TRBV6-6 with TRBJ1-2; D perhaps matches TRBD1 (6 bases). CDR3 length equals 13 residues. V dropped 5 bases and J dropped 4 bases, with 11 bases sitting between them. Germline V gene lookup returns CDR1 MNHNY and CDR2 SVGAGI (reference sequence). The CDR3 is CASSRTVGYGYTF. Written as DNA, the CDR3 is TGTGCCAGCAGTAGGACAGTCGGCTATGGCTACACCTTC.

The CDR3 here is CSVEHRLSRNTEAFF. CDR3 nucleotides: TGCAGCGTTGAGCACAGGTTGAGCCGGAACACTGAAGCTTTCTTT. The genes are TRBV29-1 and TRBJ1-1; D is possibly TRBD1 (5 bases). In germline, CDR1 is SQVTM, CDR2 ANQGSEA. This CDR3 is 15 amino acids long. With 3 bases removed from V and 1 base from J, the gap between germline ends came to 15 bases.

The CDR3 reads CASSTGYSGNTIYF. For the CDR3, the DNA is TGTGCCAGCAGTACCGGATACTCTGGAAACACCATATATTTT. This chain connects TRBV2 to TRBJ1-3; no clear D gene. This CDR3 region has 14 residues. Germline values: CDR1 SNHLY, CDR2 FYNNEI. V was shortened by 5 bases and J by 0 bases, with 8 bases between the two germline ends.

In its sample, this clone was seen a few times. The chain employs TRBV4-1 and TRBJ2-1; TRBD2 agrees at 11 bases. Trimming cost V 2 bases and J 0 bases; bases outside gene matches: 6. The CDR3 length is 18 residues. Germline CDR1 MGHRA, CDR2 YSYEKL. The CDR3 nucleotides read TGCGCCAGCAGCCAATTTCTAGCGGGGGGAGACTCCTACAATGAGCAGTTCTTC. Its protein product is CASSQFLAGGDSYNEQFF.

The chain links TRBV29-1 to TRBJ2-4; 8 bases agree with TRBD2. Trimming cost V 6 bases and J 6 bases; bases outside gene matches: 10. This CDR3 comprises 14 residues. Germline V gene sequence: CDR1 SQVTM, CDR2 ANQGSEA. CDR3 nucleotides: TGCAGCGTCTCGGGACTAGTGAGACCAAACATTCAGTACTTC. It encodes CSVSGLVRPNIQYF.

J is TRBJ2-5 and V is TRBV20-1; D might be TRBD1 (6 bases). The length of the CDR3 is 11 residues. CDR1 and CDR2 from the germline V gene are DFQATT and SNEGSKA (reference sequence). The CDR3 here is CGWGPGETQYF. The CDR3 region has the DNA TGCGGCTGGGGGCCGGGTGAGACCCAGTACTTC.

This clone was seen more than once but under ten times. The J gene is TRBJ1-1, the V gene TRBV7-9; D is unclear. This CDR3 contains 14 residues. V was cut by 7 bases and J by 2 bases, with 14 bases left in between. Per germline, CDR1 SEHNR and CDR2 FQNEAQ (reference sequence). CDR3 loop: CASTGRIINTEAFF. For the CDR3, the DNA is TGTGCCAGCACCGGCAGGATAATTAACACTGAAGCTTTCTTT.

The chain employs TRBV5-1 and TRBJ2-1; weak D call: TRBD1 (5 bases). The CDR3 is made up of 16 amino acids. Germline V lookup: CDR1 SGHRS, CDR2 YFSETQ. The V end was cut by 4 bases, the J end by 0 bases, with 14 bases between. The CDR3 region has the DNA TGCGCCAGCAGCGGGTCGACAGACCGCTCCTACAATGAGCAGTTCTTC. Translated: CASSGSTDRSYNEQFF.

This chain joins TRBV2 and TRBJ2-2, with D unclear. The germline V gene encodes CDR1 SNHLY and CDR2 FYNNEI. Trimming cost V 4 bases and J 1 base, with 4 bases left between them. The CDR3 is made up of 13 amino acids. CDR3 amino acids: CASSGGNTGELFF. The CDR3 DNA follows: TGTGCCAGCAGTGGGGGGAACACCGGGGAGCTGTTTTTT.

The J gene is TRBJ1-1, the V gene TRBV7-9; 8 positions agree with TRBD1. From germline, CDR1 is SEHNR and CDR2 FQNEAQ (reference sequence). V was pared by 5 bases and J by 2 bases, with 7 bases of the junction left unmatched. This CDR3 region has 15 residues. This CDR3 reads CASSRNRGINTEAFF. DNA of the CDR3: TGTGCCAGCAGCCGTAACAGGGGGATAAACACTGAAGCTTTCTTT.

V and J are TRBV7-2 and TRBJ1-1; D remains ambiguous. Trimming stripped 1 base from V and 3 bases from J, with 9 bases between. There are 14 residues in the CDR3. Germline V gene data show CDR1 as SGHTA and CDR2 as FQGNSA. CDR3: CASSLDPHYTEAFF. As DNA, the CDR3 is TGTGCCAGCAGCTTAGATCCCCATTACACTGAAGCTTTCTTT.

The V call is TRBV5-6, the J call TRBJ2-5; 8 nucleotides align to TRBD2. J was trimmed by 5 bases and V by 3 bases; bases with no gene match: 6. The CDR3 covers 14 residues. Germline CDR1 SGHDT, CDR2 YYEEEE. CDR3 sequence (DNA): TGTGCCAGCAGCTCGGGACTAGTTGGGGAGACCCAGTACTTC. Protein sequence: CASSSGLVGETQYF.

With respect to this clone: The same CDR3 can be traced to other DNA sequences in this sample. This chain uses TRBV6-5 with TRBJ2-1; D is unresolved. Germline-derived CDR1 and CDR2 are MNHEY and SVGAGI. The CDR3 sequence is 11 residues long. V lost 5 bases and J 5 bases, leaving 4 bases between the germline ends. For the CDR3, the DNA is TGTGCCAGCAGTAGGGACAATGAGCAGTTCTTC. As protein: CASSRDNEQFF.

The CDR3 loop reads CASSWDGNSPLHF. Written as DNA, the CDR3 is TGTGCCAGCAGCTGGGACGGCAATTCACCCCTCCACTTT. V is TRBV9 and J is TRBJ1-6; D possibly corresponds to TRBD1 (5 bases). V was clipped by 4 bases and J by 7 bases, with 9 bases between them. The germline V gene encodes CDR1 SGDLS and CDR2 YYNGEE. CDR3 length: 13 amino acids.

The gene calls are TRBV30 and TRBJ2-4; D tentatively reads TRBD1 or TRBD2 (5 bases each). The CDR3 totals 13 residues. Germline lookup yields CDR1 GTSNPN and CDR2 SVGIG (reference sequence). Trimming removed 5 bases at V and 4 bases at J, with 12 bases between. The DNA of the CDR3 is TGTGCCTGGCACCGGGACGAAAAAAACATTCAGTACTTC. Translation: CAWHRDEKNIQYF.

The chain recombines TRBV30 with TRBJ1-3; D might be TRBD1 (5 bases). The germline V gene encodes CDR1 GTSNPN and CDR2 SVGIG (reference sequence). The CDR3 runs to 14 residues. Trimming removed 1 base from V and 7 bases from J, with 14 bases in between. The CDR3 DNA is TGTGCCTGGAGTGACCGGGACCCGGGGAACACCATATATTTT. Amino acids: CAWSDRDPGNTIYF.

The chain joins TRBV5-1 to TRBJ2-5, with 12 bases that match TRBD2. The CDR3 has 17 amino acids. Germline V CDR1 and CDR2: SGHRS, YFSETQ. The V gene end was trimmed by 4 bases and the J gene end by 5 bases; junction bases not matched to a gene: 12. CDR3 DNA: TGCGCCAGCAGCCCTGAGGCTAGCGGGGGGGCCCGGGAGACCCAGTACTTC. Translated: CASSPEASGGARETQYF.

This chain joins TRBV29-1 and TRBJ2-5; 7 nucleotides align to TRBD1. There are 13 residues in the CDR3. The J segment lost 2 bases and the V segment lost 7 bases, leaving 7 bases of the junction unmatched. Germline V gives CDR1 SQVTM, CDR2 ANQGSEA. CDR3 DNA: TGCAGCGAATTGCCGACAGGGCAAGAGACCCAGTACTTC. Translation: CSELPTGQETQYF.

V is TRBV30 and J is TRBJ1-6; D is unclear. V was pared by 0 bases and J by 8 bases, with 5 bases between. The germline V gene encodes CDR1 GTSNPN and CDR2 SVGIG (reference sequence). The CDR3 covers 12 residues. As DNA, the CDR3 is TGTGCCTGGAGTGTAGTGGATTCACCCCTCCACTTT. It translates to CAWSVVDSPLHF.